These 27 T cell receptor beta chains originate from one sample sequenced in a study of vaccination and CD4 T cells after COVID-19. Noted treatment: approximately 11-day PBMC culture with coronavirus spike peptide pools or control peptides (ViraFEST assay). From the unexposed donor, CD4+ T cells were collected ahead of the COVID-19 pandemic (2011-2018). Sequencing of the DNA from cultured CD4+ T cells was carried out with the Oncomine TCR Beta short-read assay. One entry per CDR3 protein results from TCRdb running MiXCR on the PCR reads. This table has 9,200 or so distinct CDR3 sequences, less than 60% appearing once. These receptors have no identified antigens. The sequencing input was CD4+ T cells from blood, cultured in vitro. The receptor source for this set is a human donor in good health.

This clonotype was seen once. The chain carries TRBV12-3 or TRBV12-4 and TRBJ1-2, with 7 bases identical to TRBD1. V shed 0 bases and J 8 bases; nucleotides not matched to a gene: 3. This CDR3 comprises 13 residues. CDR3: CASSLAQGLGYTF. In DNA, the CDR3 is TGTGCCAGCAGTTTAGCACAGGGGTTGGGCTACACCTTC.

This chain joins TRBV2 and TRBJ2-3, with a possible D match to TRBD2 (5 bases). CDR3 size: 17 residues. The germline V gene has CDR1 SNHLY and CDR2 FYNNEI. Trimming stripped 6 bases from V and 2 bases from J, with 21 bases between. The CDR3 spells CASSPRLLGPYTDTQYF. Here the CDR3 DNA reads TGTGCCAGCAGCCCGCGTTTACTAGGGCCTTACACAGATACGCAGTATTTT. Full variable domain (rest looked up from reference TRBV2 and TRBJ2-3): EPEVTQTPSHQVTQMGQEVILRCVPISNHLYFYWYRQILGQKVEFLVSFYNNEISEKSEIFDDQFSVERPDGSNFTLKIRSTKLEDSAMYFCASSPRLLGPYTDTQYFGPGTRLTVL.

This clonotype turned up a few times. The chain has TRBV27 and TRBJ1-5; D is unclear. The CDR3 is 13 amino acids. Per germline, CDR1 MNHEY and CDR2 SMNVEV (reference sequence). The V end lost 2 bases, the J end lost 6 bases, and 8 bases lay between the germline ends. The CDR3 here is CASSLKGGQPQHF. The CDR3 coding sequence is TGTGCCAGCAGTTTAAAGGGTGGTCAGCCCCAGCATTTT.

This clonotype has a handful of counts. The chain links TRBV7-2 to TRBJ1-2; no firm D call. The CDR3 is made up of 12 amino acids. V gave up 6 bases and J gave up 5 bases, with 10 bases separating them. Looked up from germline, CDR1 is SGHTA and CDR2 is FQGNSA. The CDR3: CASRDGGYGYTF. DNA of the CDR3: TGTGCCAGCAGGGACGGTGGATATGGCTACACCTTC.

The chain is built from TRBV2 and TRBJ1-2, with D perhaps matching TRBD1 (5 bases). V was trimmed by 8 bases and J by 8 bases, leaving 24 bases between them. This CDR3 region has 15 residues. Germline V gene lookup returns CDR1 SNHLY and CDR2 FYNNEI. CDR3 region: CASGRRGRGNYGYTF. The CDR3 nucleotides read TGTGCCAGCGGCCGGAGGGGACGGGGCAATTACGGCTACACCTTC. The whole variable domain, remainder taken from reference TRBV2 and TRBJ1-2, is EPEVTQTPSHQVTQMGQEVILRCVPISNHLYFYWYRQILGQKVEFLVSFYNNEISEKSEIFDDQFSVERPDGSNFTLKIRSTKLEDSAMYFCASGRRGRGNYGYTFGSGTRLTVV.

The gene calls are TRBV19 and TRBJ2-1; 10 positions agree with TRBD2. With 3 bases clipped from V and 9 bases from J, the junction kept 11 bases outside the gene matches. The CDR3 loop spans 16 amino acids. Germline assignment: CDR1 LNHDA and CDR2 SQIVND (reference sequence). The CDR3 DNA is TGTGCCAGTAGTATGCTAGCGGGGGACGTGGGTACTGAGCAGTTCTTC. This sequence encodes CASSMLAGDVGTEQFF.

This clonotype appeared a few times. The chain combines TRBV6-1 with TRBJ2-3, with D possibly being TRBD1 (6 bases). CDR1 and CDR2 from the germline V gene are MNHNS and SASEGT. V was cut by 9 bases and J by 4 bases, with 14 bases left in between. This CDR3 comprises 13 residues. CDR3 residues: CASGYRASDTQYF. In DNA, the CDR3 is TGTGCCAGTGGGTACAGGGCTTCAGATACGCAGTATTTT.

The chain has TRBV23-1 and TRBJ1-5; D is ambiguous. TRBV23-1 is flagged as an ORF with uncertain function. The CDR3 is made up of 15 amino acids. The V end lost 0 bases, the J end lost 5 bases, and 11 bases lay between the germline ends. The CDR3 sequence is CASSQSWEPDQPQHF. The CDR3, as DNA: TGCGCCAGCAGTCAATCATGGGAGCCCGATCAGCCCCAGCATTTT.

The CDR3 loop reads CASSLFSEGGYTF. DNA for the CDR3: TGTGCCAGCAGCTTGTTTAGCGAGGGGGGCTACACCTTC. The gene calls are TRBV5-4 and TRBJ1-2; weak D call: TRBD1 (5 bases). Germline loops: CDR1 SGHNT, CDR2 YYREEE (reference sequence). Trimming removed 1 base from V and 8 bases from J, with 12 bases in between. CDR3 length: 13 amino acids.

The chain combines TRBV10-3 with TRBJ2-3; TRBD1 agrees at 8 bases. Germline values: CDR1 ENHRY, CDR2 SYGVKD. The CDR3 is 14 residues long. V lost 6 bases, J lost 3 bases, and 5 bases stayed unmatched. The CDR3 nucleotides are TGTGCCATCAGCGCAGGGGGCTTGACAGATACGCAGTATTTT. Amino acids: CAISAGGLTDTQYF.

CDR3 residues: CSRAELRSYEQYF. The CDR3 DNA is TGCTCCAGAGCGGAGCTCCGTTCCTACGAGCAGTACTTC. This chain connects TRBV20-1 to TRBJ2-7, with D possibly TRBD2 on 5 matching bases. CDR3 length: 13 residues. From germline, CDR1 is DFQATT and CDR2 SNEGSKA (reference sequence).

J is TRBJ2-3 and V is TRBV25-1; D gene uncertain. Germline V gene data show CDR1 as MGHDK and CDR2 as SYGVNS. The V and J ends lost 4 bases and 2 bases respectively, with 4 bases between them. The CDR3 is made up of 12 amino acids. CDR3 residues: CASSGNTDTQYF. The CDR3 nucleotides are TGTGCCAGCAGTGGGAACACAGATACGCAGTATTTT. Full variable domain (remainder filled in from reference TRBV25-1 and TRBJ2-3): EADIYQTPRYLVIGTGKKITLECSQTMGHDKMYWYQQDPGMELHLIHYSYGVNSTEKGDLSSESTVSRIRTEHFPLTLESARPSHTSQYLCASSGNTDTQYFGPGTRLTVL.

Only a few counts were recorded for this clonotype. This sequence joins TRBV20-1 and TRBJ1-5; D call uncertain. The germline gives CDR1 DFQATT, CDR2 SNEGSKA (reference sequence). This CDR3 has 12 residues. V lost 2 bases to trimming and J lost 9 bases, with 11 bases between them. The CDR3 DNA follows: TGCAGTGCTAGACTACCCCCGGGGCCCCAGCATTTT. Its protein is CSARLPPGPQHF.

V is TRBV7-2 and J is TRBJ2-3; D not resolved. The V and J ends lost 3 bases and 2 bases respectively, with 9 bases between them. This CDR3 spans 14 amino acids. From germline, CDR1 is SGHTA and CDR2 FQGNSA. The DNA of the CDR3 is TGTGCCAGCAGCTTCTCTAGAGACACAGATACGCAGTATTTT. Translating it yields CASSFSRDTDTQYF.

The J gene is TRBJ2-1, the V gene TRBV19, with no clear D. V lost 4 bases to trimming and J lost 0 bases, with 16 bases between them. This CDR3 is 17 amino acids long. CDR1 LNHDA and CDR2 SQIVND come from the germline V gene (reference sequence). The CDR3 coding sequence is TGTGCCAGTAGTACCCTGACCGTCCAGAGCTCCTACAATGAGCAGTTCTTC. Translation: CASSTLTVQSSYNEQFF. The whole variable domain, filled in from reference TRBV19 and TRBJ2-1, reads DGGITQSPKYLFRKEGQNVTLSCEQNLNHDAMYWYRQDPGQGLRLIYYSQIVNDFQKGDIAEGYSVSREKKESFPLTVTSAQKNPTAFYLCASSTLTVQSSYNEQFFGPGTRLTVL.

V is TRBV28 and J is TRBJ1-1; unclear D gene. Per germline, CDR1 MDHEN and CDR2 SYDVKM. The germline V and J ends were trimmed by 0 bases and 1 base, with 6 bases remaining between them. The CDR3 sequence is 14 residues long. CDR3 nucleotide sequence: TGTGCCAGCAGTTTATGGGACGGGAACACTGAAGCTTTCTTT. It yields the protein CASSLWDGNTEAFF.

This clonotype was counted between two and nine times. This sequence joins TRBV7-2 and TRBJ1-2; TRBD1 aligns across 8 bases. The V gene's germline CDR1 is SGHTA and CDR2 FQGNSA. This CDR3 contains 14 residues. V dropped 0 bases and J dropped 8; count of bases not matched to a gene: 5. The CDR3 bases are TGTGCCAGCAGCTTAGCGGACAGGGTAGGGGGCTACACCTTC. This encodes CASSLADRVGGYTF.

This rearrangement joins TRBV6-1 to TRBJ1-2; the D gene is possibly TRBD1 (6 bases). CDR3 size: 15 residues. Germline CDR1 MNHNS, CDR2 SASEGT. Trimming left V 6 bases short and J 4 bases short, with 18 bases between. Written as DNA, the CDR3 is TGTGCCAGCAGATCTCCCGAACAGGGAATCTATGGCTACACCTTC. Its translation: CASRSPEQGIYGYTF.

The V gene is TRBV6-5, the J gene TRBJ2-7; D not certain. The germline V gene has CDR1 MNHEY and CDR2 SVGAGI. The CDR3 is made up of 16 amino acids. V lost 0 bases and J 0 bases, leaving 12 bases between the germline ends. The CDR3 region has the DNA TGTGCCAGCAGTTACTCTTACATTCTGAGCTCCTACGAGCAGTACTTC. Translation gives CASSYSYILSSYEQYF.

In its sample, this clonotype was seen a few times. The chain couples TRBV6-1 to TRBJ2-5; D may be TRBD1 (5 bases). The CDR3 runs 14 residues. Trimming pared 6 bases from V and 3 bases from J, leaving 14 bases between. Germline CDR1 is MNHNS and CDR2 is SASEGT. The CDR3 sequence is CASRPGQVKETQYF. CDR3 sequence (DNA): TGTGCCAGCAGGCCAGGACAAGTCAAAGAGACCCAGTACTTC.

The genes are TRBV6-1 and TRBJ1-2; D not resolved. The germline gives CDR1 MNHNS, CDR2 SASEGT. Trimming pared 1 base from V and 0 bases from J, leaving 9 bases between. The CDR3 spans 15 residues. CDR3 DNA: TGTGCCAGCAGTGAAGTACTGAGGGCTAACTATGGCTACACCTTC. Its protein is CASSEVLRANYGYTF.

This clonotype was counted only a few times. The CDR3 reads CSAGGTRGQPQHF. The CDR3 bases are TGCAGTGCTGGAGGGACCCGCGGGCAGCCCCAGCATTTT. The chain couples TRBV20-1 to TRBJ1-5; TRBD1 might be the D (5 bases). The CDR3 extends over 13 amino acids. From germline, CDR1 is DFQATT and CDR2 SNEGSKA (reference sequence). Trimming removed 5 bases from V and 7 bases from J, with 15 bases in between.

This chain connects TRBV2 to TRBJ1-1; possible D gene TRBD1, 6 bases. V shed 7 bases and J shed 0 bases, with 12 bases lying between them. This CDR3 has 14 amino acids. Germline V gene lookup returns CDR1 SNHLY and CDR2 FYNNEI. The CDR3 nucleotides are TGTGCCAGCAATTACAGGGCTCTGAACACTGAAGCTTTCTTT. Translating gives CASNYRALNTEAFF.

This sequence joins TRBV19 and TRBJ2-4, with 9 bases aligning to TRBD2. Germline CDR1 reads LNHDA; CDR2 reads SQIVND (reference sequence). V dropped 7 bases and J dropped 0; count of bases not matched to a gene: 13. CDR3 length: 18 residues. The CDR3 coding sequence is TGTGCCAGTACCATGGTAGCGGGAGAACCCCTAGCCAAAAACATTCAGTACTTC. Translated: CASTMVAGEPLAKNIQYF. Variable domain in full (rest from reference TRBV19 and TRBJ2-4): DGGITQSPKYLFRKEGQNVTLSCEQNLNHDAMYWYRQDPGQGLRLIYYSQIVNDFQKGDIAEGYSVSREKKESFPLTVTSAQKNPTAFYLCASTMVAGEPLAKNIQYFGAGTRLSVL.

The rearrangement links TRBV20-1 to TRBJ1-1; 10 positions match TRBD1. The germline CDR1 and CDR2 sequences are DFQATT and SNEGSKA (reference sequence). The CDR3 sequence is 15 residues long. Unmatched junction bases numbered 5, after V lost 0 bases and J lost 4 bases. This CDR3 is CSARDPGQGITEAFF. CDR3 DNA: TGCAGTGCTAGAGACCCGGGACAGGGGATCACTGAAGCTTTCTTT.

V is TRBV20-1 and J is TRBJ1-2; a weak D match, TRBD1 (6 bases). CDR1 is DFQATT and CDR2 is SNEGSKA in the germline V gene (reference sequence). The CDR3 runs 16 residues. V lost 1 base and J lost 6, with 21 bases in between. The CDR3 DNA is TGCAGTGCTAGAGGGAGGAGAAGGGGGGCTGTTGATGGCTACACCTTC. Its translation is CSARGRRRGAVDGYTF.

The CDR3 DNA reads TGTGCCAGCAGCTCAGGGACTAGCGGGATTAGGGAGCAGTACTTC. Its protein is CASSSGTSGIREQYF. The rearrangement joins TRBV7-7 to TRBJ2-7; 13 nucleotides align to TRBD2. After removal of 4 bases from V and 7 bases from J, the junction contained 7 bases not matched to a gene. The CDR3 covers 15 residues. CDR1 SSHAT and CDR2 FNYEAQ come from the germline V gene (reference sequence). Based on the CDR3 plus reference TRBV7-7 and TRBJ2-7, the full variable domain is GAGVSQSPRYKVTKRGQDVTLRCDPISSHATLYWYQQALGQGPEFLTYFNYEAQPDKSGLPSDRFSAERPEGSISTLTIQRTEQRDSAMYRCASSSGTSGIREQYFGPGTRLTVT.